This TCR beta chain stems from a study of cytomegalovirus exposure and HLA in healthy donors. PCR was performed using 60 Vbeta and 13 Jbeta primers. The table came from immunoSEQ multiplex PCR; TCRdb's copy has only in-frame clones and leaves some out. Found here are about 120,000 clones, about 76% of them singletons; the top ten hold 30%. Unrecorded immune exposure was likely among donors, who were nominally healthy when sampled. The trim removed 5 bases at V and 4 bases at J, leaving 12 bases unmatched. CDR3 length: 16 amino acids. Germline assignment: CDR1 MNHEY and CDR2 SMNVEV (reference sequence).

The TCR originated in a man in his sixties in good health and CMV-seropositive. The sequenced sample was PBMCs. This chain connects TRBV27 to TRBJ1-2; 8 bases match TRBD1. CDR3 nucleotides: TGTGCCAGCAGTCCGAACCCCGGACAGGGAGGCTATGGCTACACCTTC. Its protein product is CASSPNPGQGGYGYTF.